These T cell receptor beta chains were read from a single sample in a study of T cell responses to AZD1222 COVID-19 vaccine. Produced via immunoSEQ multiplex PCR; TCRdb's table is partial and in-frame only. Among about 130,000 clones listed, 89% were seen once. The material was peripheral blood, obtained 28 days after the second AZD1222 dose. Receptors originate from an adult who received the AZD1222 COVID-19 vaccine. The CDR3 runs from the conserved cysteine through the conserved F or W. Each record gives: J gene, clone size, V gene, D gene, CDR3 protein, CDR3 DNA. The D gene is left open where the match is weak. Rows give clone size only sometimes, using once, few, many, or a class for an expanded clone.

TRBJ1-1,-,TRBV1,-,CTSSQDLNQSMAISTEAFF,TGCACCAGCAGCCAAGATCTGAATCAATCGATGGCTATTTCCACTGAAGCTTTCTTT
TRBJ1-5,-,TRBV11-2,-,CASGLTSNQPQHF,TGTGCCAGCGGCCTTACATCTAATCAGCCCCAGCATTTT
TRBJ2-1,-,TRBV3-1/TRBV3-2,-,CASSQGGQTYNEQFF,TGTGCCAGCAGCCAAGGCGGACAGACCTACAATGAGCAGTTCTTC
TRBJ2-7,-,TRBV11-3,-,CASSLRVGHEQYF,TGTGCCAGCAGCCTCCGCGTGGGCCACGAGCAGTACTTC
TRBJ2-3,-,TRBV7-9,TRBD2,CASSPGLASTDTQYF,TGTGCCAGCAGCCCGGGACTAGCGAGCACAGATACGCAGTATTTT
TRBJ2-7,-,TRBV30,-,CAGGEDTYEQYF,TGTGCTGGCGGGGAGGACACCTACGAGCAGTACTTC
TRBJ2-1,once,TRBV12-5,TRBD2,CASGPGLAGGSKDEQFF,TGTGCTAGTGGCCCGGGACTAGCGGGAGGTTCCAAGGATGAGCAGTTCTTC
TRBJ1-5,-,TRBV19,TRBD1,CASSMTAGGVQPQHF,TGTGCCAGTAGTATGACGGCAGGGGGGGTTCAGCCCCAGCATTTT
TRBJ1-4,few,TRBV4-3,TRBD1,CASSQDGTGNPNEKLFF,TGCGCCAGCAGCCAAGACGGGACAGGCAATCCTAATGAAAAACTGTTTTTT
TRBJ1-2,-,TRBV30,TRBD1,CAWNGGGRGYTF,TGTGCCTGGAATGGAGGGGGCCGGGGCTACACCTTC
TRBJ1-1,-,TRBV10-2,TRBD1,CASSVFTGGKNTEAFF,TGCGCCAGCAGTGTTTTTACAGGGGGCAAGAACACTGAAGCTTTCTTT
TRBJ1-5,-,TRBV19,TRBD1,CASSIDRDQPQHF,TGTGCCAGTAGTATCGACAGGGATCAGCCCCAGCATTTT
TRBJ2-2,once,TRBV5-4,-,CASSQQAGTGELFF,TGTGCCAGCAGCCAGCAAGCTGGCACCGGGGAGCTGTTTTTT
TRBJ2-3,-,TRBV5-1,-,CASSSGGQFSTDTQYF,TGCGCCAGCAGCTCAGGAGGACAGTTTTCCACAGATACGCAGTATTTT
TRBJ1-5,-,TRBV19,TRBD1,CASRPKDRDQPQHF,TGTGCCAGTAGACCCAAGGACAGGGATCAGCCCCAGCATTTT
TRBJ2-3,-,TRBV2,-,CASRGGIYSDTQYF,TGTGCCAGCAGAGGCGGGATCTACTCCGATACGCAGTATTTT
TRBJ1-1,-,TRBV27,TRBD1,CASSRTGWNTEAFF,TGTGCCAGCAGCCGGACAGGGTGGAACACTGAAGCTTTCTTT
TRBJ1-5,-,TRBV6-1,TRBD1,CASSGGTGMNDQPQHF,TGTGCCAGCAGTGGAGGGACAGGGATGAACGATCAGCCCCAGCATTTT